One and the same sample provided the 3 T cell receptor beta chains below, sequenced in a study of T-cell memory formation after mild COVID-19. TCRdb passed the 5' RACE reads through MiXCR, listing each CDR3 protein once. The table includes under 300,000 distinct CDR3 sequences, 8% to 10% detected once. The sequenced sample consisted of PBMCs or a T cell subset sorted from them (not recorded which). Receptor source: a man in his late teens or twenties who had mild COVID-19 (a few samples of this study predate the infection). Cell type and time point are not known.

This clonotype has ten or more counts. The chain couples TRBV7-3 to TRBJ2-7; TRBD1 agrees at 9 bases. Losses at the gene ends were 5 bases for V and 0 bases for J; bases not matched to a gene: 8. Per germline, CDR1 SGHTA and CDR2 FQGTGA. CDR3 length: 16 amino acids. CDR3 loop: CASSPSGTGTSYEQYF. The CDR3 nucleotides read TGTGCCAGCAGCCCATCCGGGACAGGGACCTCCTACGAGCAGTACTTC.

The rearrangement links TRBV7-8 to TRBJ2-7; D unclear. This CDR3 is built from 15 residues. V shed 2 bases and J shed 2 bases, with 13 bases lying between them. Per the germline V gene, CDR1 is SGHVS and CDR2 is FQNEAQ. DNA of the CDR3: TGTGCCAGCAGCTTAAGGGAAGGAATAGCCTACGAGCAGTACGTC. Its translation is CASSLREGIAYEQYV.

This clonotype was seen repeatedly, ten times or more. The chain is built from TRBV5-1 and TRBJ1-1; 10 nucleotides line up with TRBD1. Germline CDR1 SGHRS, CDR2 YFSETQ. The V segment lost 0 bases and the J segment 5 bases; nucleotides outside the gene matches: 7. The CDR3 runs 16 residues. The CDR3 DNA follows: TGCGCCAGCAGCTTGGGACAGGGGGCTGGAAAGACTGAAGCTTTCTTT. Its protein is CASSLGQGAGKTEAFF.